Listed here is a single T cell receptor (beta chain). CDR3 length equals 16 residues. Germline values: CDR1 LGHNA, CDR2 YSLEER. V was pared by 2 bases and J by 4 bases, with 6 bases of the junction left unmatched. The sample comes from a study of T cell changes during pregnancy in multiple sclerosis. The method was immunoSEQ multiplex PCR; TCRdb's version includes in-frame clones alone and lacks a portion of them. The table has some 9,100 clones, about nine tenths seen once; the top ten hold around 5.3%. The sequences come from CD8+ T cells from peripheral blood mononuclear cells, collected in the first trimester of pregnancy. The clonotype comes from a female donor in good health, enrolled as a control in a pregnancy study. The gene calls are TRBV4-3 and TRBJ2-1; 9 bases fit TRBD1. The CDR3 region is CASSQYGTGTYNEQFF. CDR3 in DNA: TGCGCCAGCAGCCAATACGGGACAGGGACATACAATGAGCAGTTCTTC.